The rows below give T cell receptor beta chains drawn from one sample of a study of blood T cells in healthy people across ages. TCRdb re-called the 5' RACE reads through MiXCR, storing one row per CDR3 protein. The data show some 1,500,000 distinct CDR3 sequences, under 55% seen once. Sequencing input: blood. The receptors were gathered from a woman aged 18-29 years in good health. Each CDR3 is given with its conserved first and last residue. D genes are given only for firm matches. Clone size is not always given. Where it is, it says once, few, many or a class for expanded clones.

V	J	D	size	CDR3	DNA
TRBV6-2/TRBV6-3	TRBJ2-2	-	-	CASMRQASGELFF	TGTGCCAGTATGAGACAGGCAAGCGGGGAGCTGTTTTTT
TRBV4-2	TRBJ2-1	TRBD2	-	CASSQARGLARENEQFF	TGTGCCAGCAGCCAAGCTCGAGGACTAGCTAGGGAAAATGAGCAGTTCTTC
TRBV5-6	TRBJ1-1	-	-	CASSRWVHTEAFF	TGTGCCAGCAGCCGGTGGGTACACACTGAAGCTTTCTTT
TRBV5-5	TRBJ1-1	TRBD1	-	CASSLEGTGNSEAFF	TGTGCCAGCAGCTTGGAGGGGACAGGGAATTCCGAAGCTTTCTTT
TRBV7-9	TRBJ2-7	TRBD1	few	CASSFGTGFHEQYF	TGTGCCAGCAGCTTCGGGACAGGGTTCCACGAGCAGTACTTC
TRBV18	TRBJ2-7	-	-	CASPWEEREQYF	TGTGCCAGCCCATGGGAGGAGCGGGAGCAGTACTTC
TRBV12-3/TRBV12-4	TRBJ2-3	TRBD2	-	CASSIRRGDTQYF	TGTGCCAGCAGCATAAGGCGGGGGGATACGCAGTATTTT
TRBV10-3	TRBJ1-1	-	few	CAISSQGPNTEAFF	TGTGCCATCAGTTCTCAGGGGCCGAACACTGAAGCTTTCTTT
TRBV4-3	TRBJ1-2	-	few	CASSQDPGPLGGYTF	TGCGCCAGCAGCCAAGATCCGGGTCCCCTTGGCGGCTACACCTTC
TRBV6-2/TRBV6-3	TRBJ2-7	TRBD1	-	CASSYTDRGIYEQYF	TGTGCCAGCAGTTACACGGACAGGGGAATCTACGAGCAGTACTTC
TRBV2	TRBJ2-2	TRBD2	-	CASSGLAVNTGELFF	TGTGCCAGCAGTGGACTAGCGGTTAACACCGGGGAGCTGTTTTTT
TRBV6-5	TRBJ2-7	TRBD2	-	CASSYTGLAGEWVNEQYF	TGTGCCAGCAGTTACACCGGACTAGCGGGGGAATGGGTCAATGAGCAGTACTTC
TRBV12-3/TRBV12-4	TRBJ1-1	-	-	CASSSEDVLVGTEAFF	TGTGCCAGCAGTTCGGAGGACGTTTTAGTGGGCACTGAAGCTTTCTTT
TRBV3-1	TRBJ2-2	-	-	CASSQVSLGNTGELFF	TGTGCCAGCAGCCAAGTTTCCTTAGGGAACACCGGGGAGCTGTTTTTT
TRBV5-1	TRBJ2-7	TRBD2	few	CASRYSGASSYEQYF	TGCGCCAGCAGGTATAGCGGGGCGAGCTCCTACGAGCAGTACTTC
TRBV6-4	TRBJ2-1	TRBD1	few	CASSVTGTGGYNEQFF	TGTGCCAGCAGTGTAACCGGGACAGGAGGCTACAATGAGCAGTTCTTC
TRBV4-1	TRBJ2-7	-	-	CASSQQETSYEQYF	TGCGCCAGCAGCCAACAGGAAACTTCCTACGAGCAGTACTTC
TRBV7-8	TRBJ1-5	-	-	CASSLSPGRRRNSGNQPQHF	TGTGCCAGCAGCTTATCACCAGGAAGAAGGAGGAATAGTGGCAATCAGCCCCAGCATTTT
TRBV4-1	TRBJ1-1	-	few	CASSLYAWNTEAFF	TGCGCCAGCAGCCTTTACGCCTGGAACACTGAAGCTTTCTTT
TRBV4-2	TRBJ2-1	-	-	CASRGIDNAYNEQFF	TGTGCCAGCAGAGGGATAGACAACGCTTACAATGAGCAGTTCTTC
TRBV14	TRBJ2-7	-	-	CASSQVKVGAYEQYF	TGTGCCAGCAGCCAAGTTAAAGTGGGGGCCTACGAGCAGTACTTC
TRBV9	TRBJ1-4	TRBD1	few	CASSARRGDEKLFF	TGTGCCAGCAGCGCCCGCAGGGGGGATGAAAAACTGTTTTTT